This record concerns one TCR beta chain sequence. This clone was counted once. It lacks a known antigen. Base qualities were left out, and no much larger clone turns up one base away. Trimming leaves V shorter by 2 bases and J shorter by 7 bases, with the junction holding 6 bases beyond the gene matches. According to the germline V gene (reference sequence), CDR1 reads SEHNR and CDR2 reads FQNEAQ. Counted from cysteine to phenylalanine, this CDR3 has 16 amino acids. Only the CDR3 portion is preserved as DNA: 48 bases, with reading frame beginning at the first base. This specimen belongs to a study of shared clonotypes between healthy human individuals (TCRdb year 2020). General notes on the study: The cohort comprised a couple of women and a few men aged 18 to 49 years. Between about 0.85 and 10 billion PBMCs per donor were obtained by leukapheresis. To increase sequencing depth and limit assay-specific biases, TCR repertoire library preparation and sequencing were carried out by different laboratories using diverse techniques. To estimate repertoire size and how much clonotypes are shared between individuals, the study performed deep sequencing of blood TCR repertoires from a few healthy adults. Per donor, three plates each were used for CD4 naive and CD4 memory, two for CD8 naive, and one for CD8 memory.

Results the study describes overall, beyond this receptor: Higher generation probabilities were observed for clonotypes shared by all four sorted-subset donors than for non-shared clonotypes. Rarefaction of sorted-subset datasets indicated incomplete sequencing despite the large sequencing depth. Because the study included only a small number of donors, the genetic and exposure-history diversity represented was limited. Sampling was limited to blood, and TCR repertoires in tissue likely differ from TCR repertoires in blood. Naive subsets generally had larger estimated clonotype richness than memory subsets. Based on pairwise subsampling, the degree of clonotype sharing among donors was expected to be affected by sequencing depth. Sharing across a handful of donors was observed for around 5% of naive CD4, 3% to 3.5% of naive CD8, roughly 2.3% of memory CD4, and less than 0.45% of memory CD8 clonotypes.

The donors were healthy, HIV-negative adults who had no recently reported acute infections or vaccinations. All donors were Caucasian adults living in Nashville, Tennessee, USA. CD4+ T cells were enriched through magnetic negative selection, after which naive cells were positively selected on CD45RA and the remaining negative fraction served as the memory subset. After blood collection by leukapheresis, PBMCs were isolated using Ficoll-Histopaque density gradient centrifugation and then cryopreserved in the vapor phase of liquid nitrogen. Analytical flow cytometry was used to check the purity and quantity of every magnetically sorted T cell population. Each sorted fraction had its genomic DNA isolated and then quantified by UV absorbance on a Nanodrop 2000c. Using the deep immunoSEQ assay, multiplex PCR amplified TCR CDR3 regions from genomic DNA. For each cell subset, the extracted genomic DNA was distributed evenly across all wells of several immunoSEQ 96-well plates, and each plate served as one replicate. For sorted subsets, 200 to 250 ng of genomic DNA, equivalent to about 30,000 T cell genomes, went into each replicate PCR. Purified libraries were measured with a Qubit 3.0 fluorometer, size-checked on a Bioanalyzer 2100, and measured again with the KAPA Library Quantification kit. Each immunoSEQ 96-well plate was sequenced on its own single-read 150-cycle Illumina NextSeq 550 flow cell. In the original analysis: Because the immunoSEQ output included only junctional sequences and no quality scores, the filtering could not be the same as the filtering used for full-length reads. To assign V/J genes and CDR3, sequences were annotated using PyIR, a Python wrapper for IgBLAST v1.9, with IMGT germline references. Reads were filtered out if the reads had weak V/J assignments (E-value above 1e-6), no CDR3, stop codons, out-of-frame junctions, or ambiguous translated residues. V3J clonotypes were defined as sequences sharing an identical inferred V gene, J gene, and CDR3 amino acid sequence. Percentage overlap between repertoires was computed as shared unique clonotypes divided by the size of the smaller repertoire. RTK rarefaction, the Chao1 estimator, and Recon v2.1 estimates of unobserved clonotypes were used to assess repertoire richness. For all TCRbeta clonotypes obtained by the gDNA method from four donors, generation probabilities were computed with OLGA. TCRdb holds this immuneACCESS table with in-frame rearrangements only. Some clones are missing; in checked studies, unresolved V genes explain under half, and the rest has no known cause. V, J and clone size reflect that table, while D and trimming were determined from the DNA. Within this sample are about 530,000 clones, with almost 97% of them counted one time only. The ten largest account for about 0.054% of the sample.

This receptor was identified in a woman aged 25-40 years in good health. The chain was built from TRBV7-9 and TRBJ2-2, with TRBD1 identical over 11 junction bases. The source material was naive CD4+ T cells sorted from blood. Per the publication, the cell subset or site label means: CD45RA+ positively selected. The nucleotide sequence reads TGTGCCAGCAGCTTAAGGACAGGGGGCGAAGTCGGGGAGCTGTTTTTT. This yields the protein CASSLRTGGEVGELFF. The CDR3 plus the reference TRBV7-9 and TRBJ2-2 genes for the other parts give the full variable domain: DTGVSQNPRHKITKRGQNVTFRCDPISEHNRLYWYRQTLGQGPEFLTYFQNEAQLEKSRLLSDRFSAERPKGSFSTLEIQRTEQGDSAMYLCASSLRTGGEVGELFFGEGSRLTVL.